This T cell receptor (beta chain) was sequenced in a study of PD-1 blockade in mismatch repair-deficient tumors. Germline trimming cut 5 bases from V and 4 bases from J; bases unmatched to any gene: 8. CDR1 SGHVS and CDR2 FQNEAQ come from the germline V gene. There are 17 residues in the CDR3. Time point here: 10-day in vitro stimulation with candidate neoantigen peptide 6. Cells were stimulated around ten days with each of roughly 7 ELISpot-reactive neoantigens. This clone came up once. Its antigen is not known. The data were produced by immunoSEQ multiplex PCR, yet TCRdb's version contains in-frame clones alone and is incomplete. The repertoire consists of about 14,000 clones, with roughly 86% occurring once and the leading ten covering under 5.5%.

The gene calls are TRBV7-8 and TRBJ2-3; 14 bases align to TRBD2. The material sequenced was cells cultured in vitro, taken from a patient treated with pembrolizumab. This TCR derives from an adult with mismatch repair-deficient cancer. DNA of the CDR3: TGTGCCAGCAGCCGAAGGACTAGCGGGAGGCCGTCAGATACGCAGTATTTT. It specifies CASSRRTSGRPSDTQYF.